This T cell receptor (beta chain) was observed in a study of blood T cell repertoires in COVID-19. Overall study context: In each case, the material was cDNA or gDNA derived from T cells, B-cell-depleted T cells, or PBMCs.

As handled by the study authors: Estimated nucleated cell counts came from reference gene primer amplification. Sequencing was performed with immunoSEQ multiplex PCR; in TCRdb, only in-frame clones are kept and a portion is missing. V and J calls and clone size follow that table, whereas D and trimming were derived from the DNA. The table includes 50,000 to 60,000 clones, 90% detected once. Germline V gene data show CDR1 as SQVTM and CDR2 as ANQGSEA. This CDR3 spans 12 amino acids. The V end was cut by 6 bases, the J end by 5 bases, with 11 bases between. The source material was peripheral blood. The chain couples TRBV29-1 to TRBJ2-1; TRBD1 is a possible D gene (6 bases). This sequence was found in a woman aged 80 or older with acute or convalescent COVID-19. CDR3 DNA sequence: TGCAGCGTGCGTTGGGACAACAATGAGCAGTTCTTC. Translating it yields CSVRWDNNEQFF.